This is a list of T cell receptor beta chains from one sample in a study of human thymus T cells. The protocol was immunoSEQ multiplex PCR, while the TCRdb copy is restricted to in-frame clones and leaves out a portion. The sample carries tens of thousands of clones, roughly 94% recorded once. Sequenced input: thymus tissue. Every receptor here comes from a girl under three years old with a congenital heart defect but otherwise immunologically healthy. The CDR3 runs from the conserved cysteine through the conserved F or W. The D gene is left open where the match is weak.

V gene	J gene	D gene	CDR3 protein	CDR3 DNA
TRBV6-6	TRBJ1-2	TRBD1	CASSQPGQGDGYTF	TGTGCCAGCAGTCAGCCGGGACAGGGTGATGGCTACACCTTC
TRBV4-2	TRBJ1-4	TRBD1	CASSQPKQKQGSLPNEKLFF	TGTGCCAGCAGCCAACCTAAACAAAAACAGGGGTCTCTTCCTAATGAAAAACTGTTTTTT
TRBV9	TRBJ1-2	TRBD1	CASSASGGEGYTF	TGTGCCAGCAGCGCCTCAGGGGGCGAGGGCTACACCTTC
TRBV7-9	TRBJ2-1	NA	CASSYSYNEQFF	TGTGCCAGCAGCTACTCCTACAATGAGCAGTTCTTC
TRBV5-5	TRBJ2-7	NA	CASSLDVGAPYEQYF	TGTGCCAGCAGCTTGGATGTGGGGGCCCCCTACGAGCAGTACTTC
TRBV11-2	TRBJ2-7	TRBD2	CASSPRTSGSSYEQYF	TGTGCCAGCAGCCCCCGGACTAGCGGGAGCTCCTACGAGCAGTACTTC
TRBV9	TRBJ2-5	TRBD2	CASSVGSSLAGEETQYF	TGTGCCAGCAGCGTAGGGTCCTCTCTAGCGGGAGAGGAGACCCAGTACTTC
TRBV6-1	TRBJ2-3	NA	CASKGVYTQYF	TGTGCCAGCAAAGGGGTATACACGCAGTATTTT
TRBV5-6	TRBJ2-3	NA	CASSYPSLSSTDTQYF	TGTGCCAGCAGCTATCCCAGCCTCTCTAGCACAGATACGCAGTATTTT
TRBV7-9	TRBJ2-7	NA	CASSLDLVPYEQYF	TGTGCCAGCAGCTTAGATCTAGTCCCCTACGAGCAGTACTTC